A single sample gave rise to the 30 T cell receptor beta chains below, sequenced in a study of T cells in Graves' hyperthyroidism and ophthalmopathy. It was RNA transcripts that yielded the amplified TCR beta CDR3 regions. HTBI primers were used for first-round RT-PCR of the TCR CDR3. TCRdb analysed the multiplex PCR reads with MiXCR anew, one entry per CDR3 protein. The sample yields about 610,000 distinct CDR3 sequences, 14% to 15% seen once. The material sequenced was blood. Receptors were obtained from a middle-aged woman with Graves' ophthalmopathy.

In its sample, this clonotype was seen a few times. V and J are TRBV7-9 and TRBJ2-7; TRBD2 aligns across 13 bases. The germline CDR1 and CDR2 sequences are SEHNR and FQNEAQ (reference sequence). V lost 5 bases and J lost 5; bases outside the gene matches: 6. The CDR3 covers 15 residues. CDR3 protein: CASSQRGLAGDEQYF. The CDR3 nucleotides are TGTGCCAGCAGCCAGAGAGGACTAGCGGGAGACGAGCAGTACTTC.

This clonotype was detected ten times or more. The rearrangement uses TRBV24-1 and TRBJ2-5; D is unresolved. Germline CDR1 is KGHDR and CDR2 is SFDVKD. CDR3 length: 11 amino acids. The V and J ends lost 9 bases and 4 bases respectively, with 8 bases between them. The CDR3 reads CATAKAETQYF. DNA for the CDR3: TGTGCCACCGCGAAAGCAGAGACCCAGTACTTC.

This clonotype was counted many times. The chain joins TRBV15 to TRBJ2-3; D is unresolved. The CDR3 is 14 residues long. The V end lost 3 bases, the J end lost 2 bases, and 9 bases lay between the germline ends. Per the germline V gene, CDR1 is LNHNV and CDR2 is YYDKDF (reference sequence). The CDR3 bases are TGTGCCACCAGCAGGGCGCGGATCACAGATACGCAGTATTTT. Protein product: CATSRARITDTQYF.

This clonotype was recorded at least ten times. The V call is TRBV7-8, the J call TRBJ2-5; perhaps D is TRBD1 or TRBD2 (6 bases each). In germline, CDR1 is SGHVS, CDR2 FQNEAQ. Trimming cost V 1 base and J 5 bases, with 11 bases left between them. This CDR3 is 14 amino acids long. This chain's CDR3 is CASSLEEGVETQYF. The CDR3 region has the DNA TGTGCCAGCAGCTTAGAGGAGGGGGTGGAGACCCAGTACTTC.

The genes are TRBV11-2 and TRBJ2-2, with D hard to call. Trimming cost V 4 bases and J 4 bases, with 16 bases left between them. In germline, CDR1 is SGHAT, CDR2 FQNNGV. The CDR3 consists of 16 residues. The CDR3 DNA reads TGTGCCAGCAGCTCGCGGCCAGCTTATTTCACCGGGGAGCTGTTTTTT. Its protein product is CASSSRPAYFTGELFF.

This clonotype was seen many times. V and J are TRBV6-1 and TRBJ2-7, with 7 bases identical to TRBD1. Germline CDR1 MNHNS, CDR2 SASEGT. The V gene end was trimmed by 6 bases and the J gene end by 5 bases; junction bases not matched to a gene: 16. The CDR3 contains 16 residues. The CDR3 DNA reads TGTGCCAGCAGCGAGACCCACCTGGACAGGTACCACGAGCAGTACTTC. Amino acid sequence: CASSETHLDRYHEQYF.

This clonotype was recorded many times. V is TRBV6-1 and J is TRBJ1-5; no definite D call. This CDR3 spans 13 amino acids. Germline V gene data show CDR1 as MNHNS and CDR2 as SASEGT. V was trimmed by 6 bases and J by 4 bases, leaving 10 bases between them. The CDR3 loop is CASSPDWNQPQHF. The CDR3 nucleotides read TGTGCCAGCAGCCCGGACTGGAATCAGCCCCAGCATTTT.

In its sample, this clonotype was seen many times. The rearrangement joins TRBV30 to TRBJ1-1, with D possibly matching TRBD1 (5 bases). Germline assignment: CDR1 GTSNPN and CDR2 SVGIG (reference sequence). CDR3 length: 15 amino acids. Trimming removed 5 bases at V and 10 bases at J, with 26 bases between. The CDR3 DNA sequence: TGTGCCTGGGCCGGGATGCAGGGTTCGTTTTACACAGCTTTCTTT. It is translated as CAWAGMQGSFYTAFF.

This chain joins TRBV30 and TRBJ1-1, with D hard to call. The germline V gene has CDR1 GTSNPN and CDR2 SVGIG (reference sequence). The CDR3 runs to 11 residues. The ends were cut back, 6 bases at V and 0 bases at J, with 5 bases in the middle. The CDR3, as DNA: TGTGCCTGCCAAATGAACACTGAAGCTTTCTTT. Amino acids: CACQMNTEAFF. The variable domain in full, with the rest retrieved from reference TRBV30 and TRBJ1-1, is SQTIHQWPATLVQPVGSPLSLECTVEGTSNPNLYWYRQAAGRGLQLLFYSVGIGQISSEVPQNLSASRPQDRQFILSSKKLLLSDSGFYLCACQMNTEAFFGQGTRLTVV.

Ten or more counts support this clonotype. This chain uses TRBV9 with TRBJ1-1, with D perhaps TRBD1 (6 bases). CDR3 size: 15 residues. CDR1 and CDR2 (germline): SGDLS, YYNGEE. The V end was cut by 2 bases, the J end by 0 bases, with 11 bases between. CDR3: CASSVRTDLNTEAFF. CDR3 nucleotide sequence: TGTGCCAGCAGCGTTCGGACAGACCTGAACACTGAAGCTTTCTTT. The full variable domain, with the rest looked up from reference TRBV9 and TRBJ1-1, is DSGVTQTPKHLITATGQRVTLRCSPRSGDLSVYWYQQSLDQGLQFLIQYYNGEERAKGNILERFSAQQFPDLHSELNLSSLELGDSALYFCASSVRTDLNTEAFFGQGTRLTVV.

This clonotype was counted at least ten times. This chain links TRBV7-2 with TRBJ1-1; D gene unclear. Germline-derived CDR1 and CDR2 are SGHTA and FQGNSA. This CDR3 region has 12 residues. The germline V and J ends were trimmed by 3 bases and 11 bases, with 13 bases remaining between them. The CDR3 sequence is CASSFDPRKAFF. The CDR3 DNA reads TGTGCCAGCAGCTTTGATCCGAGGAAGGCTTTCTTT.

This clonotype was picked up many times. The chain is built from TRBV19 and TRBJ2-7, with D hard to call. Germline CDR1 LNHDA, CDR2 SQIVND (reference sequence). V lost 5 bases and J lost 3, with 14 bases in between. This CDR3 spans 14 amino acids. The CDR3 DNA reads as TGTGCCAGTAGTCAACGCCAAGATAGCTACGAGCAGTACTTC. Amino acids: CASSQRQDSYEQYF.

This clonotype appeared many times. The CDR3 spells CASCRSFFKNIQYF. CDR3 DNA: TGTGCCAGCTGCCGTAGTTTCTTCAAAAACATTCAGTACTTC. The gene calls are TRBV2 and TRBJ2-4; D is unclear. Trimming cost V 8 bases and J 3 bases, with 14 bases left between them. The CDR3 covers 14 residues. Germline-derived CDR1 and CDR2 are SNHLY and FYNNEI.

This clonotype has a handful of counts. This chain links TRBV20-1 with TRBJ2-2; TRBD2 matches at 14 bases. CDR3 length: 18 residues. With 4 bases clipped from V and 1 base from J, the junction kept 8 bases outside the gene matches. From germline, CDR1 is DFQATT and CDR2 SNEGSKA (reference sequence). In DNA form, the CDR3 reads TGCAGTGCTACCGGGGGACTAGCGGGAGTCGGGAACACCGGGGAGCTGTTTTTT. Its translation is CSATGGLAGVGNTGELFF.

This clonotype was counted between two and nine times. The V call is TRBV2, the J call TRBJ1-1; unclear D gene. Germline CDR1 reads SNHLY; CDR2 reads FYNNEI. The CDR3 is 13 amino acids. Between the trimmed V and J ends, which lost 1 base and 7 bases, there was a span of 10 bases. The CDR3 here is CASSEENTHEAFF. Written as DNA, the CDR3 is TGTGCCAGCAGTGAAGAGAACACTCATGAAGCTTTCTTT.

The V gene is TRBV27, the J gene TRBJ2-7; TRBD2 matches 8 bases. There are 16 residues in the CDR3. Looked up from germline, CDR1 is MNHEY and CDR2 is SMNVEV (reference sequence). V lost 3 bases and J lost 6; bases outside the gene matches: 13. CDR3 sequence (DNA): TGTGCCAGCAGTTTGTATATCCGGACTAGCCTCGGCGAGCAGTACTTC. Its protein is CASSLYIRTSLGEQYF.

This clonotype was counted many times. V usage is TRBV20-1 and J usage is TRBJ2-7; D not resolved. Germline V gene lookup returns CDR1 DFQATT and CDR2 SNEGSKA (reference sequence). The CDR3 totals 10 residues. Trimming took off 5 bases at V and 6 bases at J, with 8 bases between the two ends. The CDR3 nucleotides read TGCAGTGCTTCCAACGGCGAGCAGTACTTC. This gives the protein CSASNGEQYF.

In its sample, this clonotype was seen many times. CDR3 in amino acids: CASSIVTTGELFF. In DNA, the CDR3 is TGTGCCAGTAGTATAGTTACCACCGGGGAGCTGTTTTTT. This chain links TRBV19 with TRBJ2-2; no clear D gene. The CDR3 runs to 13 residues. The germline V gene encodes CDR1 LNHDA and CDR2 SQIVND (reference sequence). V lost 1 base and J lost 4, with 4 bases in between.

This clonotype was recorded many times. This rearrangement joins TRBV20-1 to TRBJ1-5; D call uncertain. The CDR3 loop spans 12 amino acids. The V end lost 3 bases, the J end lost 5 bases, and 8 bases lay between the germline ends. Germline V gene sequence: CDR1 DFQATT, CDR2 SNEGSKA (reference sequence). The CDR3 sequence: CSARNTYQPQHF. The CDR3 DNA reads as TGCAGTGCTAGGAATACCTATCAGCCCCAGCATTTT.

The rearrangement links TRBV7-3 to TRBJ2-5; TRBD2 matches at 11 bases. Trimming took 5 bases from V and 5 from J; bases not matched to a gene: 10. This CDR3 is built from 16 residues. Per germline, CDR1 SGHTA and CDR2 FQGTGA. The CDR3 sequence: CASSRGTSGPGETQYF. The CDR3 DNA is TGTGCCAGCAGCCGAGGGACTAGCGGTCCTGGGGAGACCCAGTACTTC.

This clonotype was counted ten times or more. The chain combines TRBV20-1 with TRBJ2-5; 7 bases match TRBD1. The length of the CDR3 is 13 residues. CDR1 is DFQATT and CDR2 is SNEGSKA in the germline V gene (reference sequence). Unmatched junction bases numbered 4, after V lost 2 bases and J lost 4 bases. The CDR3 DNA reads as TGCAGTGCTAGACAGGGGGACCGAGAGACCCAGTACTTC. As protein: CSARQGDRETQYF.

V usage is TRBV15 and J usage is TRBJ1-1; D is ambiguous. CDR1 LNHNV and CDR2 YYDKDF come from the germline V gene (reference sequence). V gave up 3 bases and J gave up 0 bases, with 11 bases separating them. This CDR3 is 15 amino acids long. The CDR3 nucleotides are TGTGCCACCAGCAGCCCGGGAACAGTGAACACTGAAGCTTTCTTT. Translated, it gives CATSSPGTVNTEAFF.

This clonotype was recorded many times. This sequence joins TRBV13 and TRBJ1-2; weak D call: TRBD1 (5 bases). This CDR3 is 14 amino acids long. Germline V gene lookup returns CDR1 PRHDT and CDR2 FYEKMQ (reference sequence). V was shortened by 0 bases and J by 10 bases, with 15 bases between the two germline ends. This CDR3 reads CASSLGLGTDHYTF. DNA of the CDR3: TGTGCCAGCAGCTTAGGCCTAGGGACCGACCACTACACCTTC.

At least ten counts were recorded for this clonotype. The genes are TRBV28 and TRBJ1-2; no reliable D call. The length of the CDR3 is 13 residues. V was shortened by 2 bases and J by 8 bases, with 12 bases between the two germline ends. The germline V gene has CDR1 MDHEN and CDR2 SYDVKM. CDR3 bases: TGTGCCAGCAGTTTAGATAACCTAGGGGGCTACACCTTC. Protein sequence: CASSLDNLGGYTF.

In this sample, this clonotype turned up many times. V gene TRBV12-3 or TRBV12-4 combines with J gene TRBJ2-7; 9 nucleotides agree with TRBD1. Trimming at V came to 1 base and at J to 6 bases, leaving 7 bases not matched to a gene. The CDR3 length is 15 residues. Written as DNA, the CDR3 is TGTGCCAGCAGTTTAGACCGGGACAGGGTGGGCGAGCAGTACTTC. Residues: CASSLDRDRVGEQYF.

This clonotype was observed many times. The chain carries TRBV6-1 and TRBJ1-2; D gene uncertain. Germline CDR1 and CDR2: MNHNS and SASEGT. Between the trimmed V and J ends, which lost 1 base and 8 bases, there was a span of 14 bases. This CDR3 spans 14 amino acids. In DNA, the CDR3 is TGTGCCAGCAGTGAAGGTTGGAGGATGGGCGGCTACACCTTC. Its protein is CASSEGWRMGGYTF.

The genes are TRBV12-5 and TRBJ2-5, with 7 positions matching TRBD1. This CDR3 is built from 12 residues. The germline CDR1 and CDR2 sequences are LGHNT and FRNRAP. V was pared by 7 bases and J by 5 bases, with 4 bases of the junction left unmatched. The CDR3 protein is CASVQGPETQYF. CDR3 sequence (DNA): TGTGCTAGTGTACAGGGGCCCGAGACCCAGTACTTC.

This clonotype occurred many times. CDR3 nucleotide sequence: TGTGCCAGCAGTTCCAGGGTCCACGAGCAGTACTTC. Amino acid sequence: CASSSRVHEQYF. The rearrangement links TRBV6-2 or TRBV6-3 to TRBJ2-7; D might be TRBD1 (5 bases). The V gene lost 4 bases and the J gene lost 5 bases, with 9 bases spanning the gap. There are 12 residues in the CDR3. Per the germline V gene, CDR1 is MNHEY and CDR2 is SVGEGT.

This clonotype was found many times. The gene calls are TRBV28 and TRBJ2-7, with D possibly TRBD1 on 6 matching bases. This CDR3 is built from 16 residues. Germline loops: CDR1 MDHEN, CDR2 SYDVKM. With 9 bases removed from V and 3 bases from J, the gap between germline ends came to 24 bases. CDR3 in amino acids: CASFDGSADSIYEQYF. The CDR3 DNA sequence: TGTGCCAGTTTCGACGGAAGCGCGGACAGTATCTACGAGCAGTACTTC.

This clonotype was counted many times. The V and J genes are TRBV28 and TRBJ1-1; 8 nucleotides match TRBD1. Germline-derived CDR1 and CDR2 are MDHEN and SYDVKM. J was trimmed by 1 base and V by 2 bases; bases with no gene match: 3. The CDR3 sequence is 15 residues long. In DNA, the CDR3 is TGTGCCAGCAGTTTAGGCGGGACAGGGAACACTGAAGCTTTCTTT. This translates into CASSLGGTGNTEAFF.